One and the same sample provided the 22 T cell receptor beta chains below, sequenced in a study of technical replicates of blood from a handful of donors. Sequencing used immunoSEQ multiplex PCR; TCRdb keeps in-frame clones, though not all of them. Among tens of thousands of clones listed, about 86% were seen once. Sequenced sample: PBMCs. These receptors were collected from a human donor in good health. Some clones in this sample may be carry-over from other donors' samples.

The chain couples TRBV11-3 to TRBJ2-1, with 7 bases aligning to TRBD2. The CDR3 is 15 amino acids. V lost 1 base to trimming and J lost 8 bases; unmatched junction nucleotides: 8. The germline CDR1 and CDR2 sequences are SGHNT and YENEEA. The CDR3 DNA sequence: TGTGCCAGCAGCTTAGGAGGTGGGAGGGCCGATGAGCAGTTCTTC. Its translation: CASSLGGGRADEQFF.

This clone was detected only once. The V gene is TRBV9, the J gene TRBJ2-5; a weak D match, TRBD2 (6 bases). V was pared by 6 bases and J by 5 bases, with 20 bases between. CDR1 is SGDLS and CDR2 is YYNGEE in the germline V gene. CDR3 size: 15 residues. In DNA, the CDR3 is TGTGCCAGCACCCCGACCCCGGGAGAAGGCGAGACCCAGTACTTC. Translating gives CASTPTPGEGETQYF.

The rearrangement links TRBV6-1 to TRBJ2-6, with 7 bases identical to TRBD2. Germline CDR1 and CDR2: MNHNS and SASEGT. Germline trimming cut 7 bases from V and 4 bases from J; bases unmatched to any gene: 7. The CDR3 loop spans 15 amino acids. CDR3 region: CASTRAGYGANVLTF. The CDR3 region has the DNA TGTGCCAGCACCCGAGCGGGGTACGGGGCCAACGTCCTGACTTTC.

V usage is TRBV5-4 and J usage is TRBJ2-3, with 8 positions matching TRBD2. The length of the CDR3 is 16 residues. The trim removed 4 bases at V and 3 bases at J, leaving 10 bases unmatched. Germline V gives CDR1 SGHNT, CDR2 YYREEE (reference sequence). CDR3 loop: CASSPLRGGGTDTQYF. The CDR3 DNA sequence: TGTGCCAGCAGCCCCCTTCGGGGCGGGGGGACAGATACGCAGTATTTT.

The rearrangement links TRBV9 to TRBJ1-1; D not resolved. Trimming shortened V by 2 bases and J by 3 bases, and 8 bases separated the two germline ends. CDR1 is SGDLS and CDR2 is YYNGEE in the germline V gene. This CDR3 spans 13 amino acids. The CDR3 sequence: CASSVRADTEAFF. CDR3 DNA: TGTGCCAGCAGCGTGAGGGCCGACACTGAAGCTTTCTTT.

The chain uses TRBV5-4 and TRBJ2-2; D possibly corresponds to TRBD1 (5 bases). V was shortened by 2 bases and J by 6 bases, with 14 bases between the two germline ends. This CDR3 region has 15 residues. CDR1 and CDR2 from the germline V gene are SGHNT and YYREEE (reference sequence). The CDR3 DNA is TGTGCCAGCAGCTTCCGACAGCCCTCCGCCGGGGAGCTGTTTTTT. It encodes CASSFRQPSAGELFF.

The genes are TRBV7-2 and TRBJ2-7, with D possibly TRBD2 on 6 matching bases. The CDR3 is 12 amino acids. Germline CDR1 SGHTA, CDR2 FQGNSA. Trimming took 5 bases from V and 3 from J, leaving 8 bases between them. The CDR3 is CASSRSGYEQYF. Here the CDR3 DNA reads TGTGCCAGCAGCCGTAGCGGCTACGAGCAGTACTTC.

The chain links TRBV6-1 to TRBJ2-7; 9 nucleotides agree with TRBD1. The CDR3 runs to 15 residues. The V segment lost 2 bases and the J segment 6 bases; nucleotides outside the gene matches: 8. CDR1 and CDR2 from the germline V gene are MNHNS and SASEGT. The CDR3 bases are TGTGCCAGCAGTGAATCTCTTCGGACAGGGGCCGAGCAGTACTTC. Protein: CASSESLRTGAEQYF.

This chain uses TRBV18 with TRBJ2-5; TRBD1 is a possible D gene (6 bases). The V gene's germline CDR1 is KGHSH and CDR2 LQKENI. CDR3 size: 13 residues. Trimming pared 4 bases from V and 5 bases from J, leaving 11 bases between. CDR3 DNA sequence: TGTGCCAGCTCACTTAGACAGGAGGAGACCCAGTACTTC. This sequence encodes CASSLRQEETQYF.

The J gene is TRBJ2-5, the V gene TRBV2, with D hard to call. Germline-derived CDR1 and CDR2 are SNHLY and FYNNEI. Trimming shortened V by 1 base and J by 2 bases, and 11 bases separated the two germline ends. This CDR3 has 15 residues. The CDR3 is CASSEESSTQETQYF. In nucleotides, the CDR3 is TGTGCCAGCAGTGAAGAGAGTTCCACGCAAGAGACCCAGTACTTC.

The chain links TRBV7-2 to TRBJ1-2, with D maybe TRBD1 (6 bases). With 5 bases removed from V and 0 bases from J, the gap between germline ends came to 10 bases. Germline V gene lookup returns CDR1 SGHTA and CDR2 FQGNSA. The CDR3 covers 14 residues. The CDR3 coding sequence is TGTGCCAGCAGCCCTACAGGGCCTAACTATGGCTACACCTTC. It yields the protein CASSPTGPNYGYTF.

This clone was picked up a small number of times. The rearrangement joins TRBV5-5 to TRBJ2-7, with D perhaps matching TRBD2 (5 bases). This CDR3 has 13 residues. CDR1 and CDR2 from the germline V gene are SGHKS and YYEKEE (reference sequence). Trimming stripped 2 bases from V and 3 bases from J, with 9 bases between. CDR3 sequence (DNA): TGTGCCAGCAGCTTCAGCGGTAGCTACGAGCAGTACTTC. Translating it yields CASSFSGSYEQYF.

This chain joins TRBV2 and TRBJ2-1, with TRBD1 identical over 10 bases. CDR1 SNHLY and CDR2 FYNNEI come from the germline V gene. The CDR3 has 16 residues. The V gene end was trimmed by 5 bases and the J gene end by 6 bases; junction bases not matched to a gene: 10. The CDR3 is CASSSSRTGGLNEQFF. Written as DNA, the CDR3 is TGTGCCAGCAGTTCAAGTAGGACAGGGGGTCTCAATGAGCAGTTCTTC.

The chain recombines TRBV10-3 with TRBJ2-2; 8 bases match TRBD1. This CDR3 spans 13 amino acids. The V and J ends lost 8 bases and 6 bases, in that order; junction bases with no gene match: 5. Per germline, CDR1 ENHRY and CDR2 SYGVKD. The CDR3 loop is CAIDRGKAGELFF. The CDR3, as DNA: TGTGCCATCGACAGGGGTAAAGCCGGGGAGCTGTTTTTT.

The chain has TRBV6-1 and TRBJ1-2, with a possible D match to TRBD1 (5 bases). The CDR3 consists of 14 residues. V shed 1 base and J shed 8 bases, with 14 bases lying between them. The germline V gene encodes CDR1 MNHNS and CDR2 SASEGT. The CDR3 nucleotides are TGTGCCAGCAGTGAAGACCGGGGGGTTGGGGGCTACACCTTC. Translated: CASSEDRGVGGYTF.

The V and J genes are TRBV10-1 and TRBJ2-3, with 11 nucleotides matching TRBD1. Trimming removed 6 bases from V and 4 bases from J; junction bases left unmatched: 15. Germline CDR1 WNHNN, CDR2 SYGVQD (reference sequence). CDR3 length equals 18 residues. CDR3 protein: CASRGRYGQGALSDTQYF. The CDR3 DNA reads TGCGCCAGCAGGGGCAGATACGGACAGGGGGCGTTATCAGATACGCAGTATTTT.

The gene calls are TRBV29-1 and TRBJ2-6, with 11 nucleotides matching TRBD1. The germline V gene has CDR1 SQVTM and CDR2 ANQGSEA. The trim removed 7 bases at V and 2 bases at J, leaving 10 bases unmatched. The CDR3 runs 17 residues. Here the CDR3 reads CSAQLGTGGAGANVLTF. Written as DNA, the CDR3 is TGCAGCGCCCAGCTCGGGACAGGGGGGGCTGGGGCCAACGTCCTGACTTTC.

The chain couples TRBV5-1 to TRBJ2-1; 7 bases match TRBD2. The CDR3 has 15 amino acids. V dropped 3 bases and J dropped 0; count of bases not matched to a gene: 3. Germline V gene data show CDR1 as SGHRS and CDR2 as YFSETQ. CDR3 sequence reads: CASSWEGNSYNEQFF. For the CDR3, the DNA is TGCGCCAGCAGCTGGGAGGGTAACTCCTACAATGAGCAGTTCTTC.

The rearrangement links TRBV7-9 to TRBJ2-3; tentative D call: TRBD1 (6 bases). The CDR3 contains 15 residues. CDR1 and CDR2 from the germline V gene are SEHNR and FQNEAQ (reference sequence). Trimming removed 2 bases at V and 0 bases at J, with 9 bases between. The CDR3 loop reads CASSLIGGSTDTQYF. CDR3 nucleotides: TGTGCCAGCAGCTTAATAGGGGGTAGCACAGATACGCAGTATTTT.

The gene calls are TRBV7-2 and TRBJ2-7; D is uncertain. V was cut by 5 bases and J by 6 bases, with 14 bases left in between. From germline, CDR1 is SGHTA and CDR2 FQGNSA. The length of the CDR3 is 13 residues. Written as DNA, the CDR3 is TGTGCCAGCAGCCTAACCTCTTCCGGCGAGCAGTACTTC. Its translation is CASSLTSSGEQYF.

The CDR3 coding sequence is TGTGCCAGCAGCGTAGGACAACAAGAGACCCAGTACTTC. This sequence encodes CASSVGQQETQYF. The chain uses TRBV9 and TRBJ2-5; D ambiguous. Per the germline V gene, CDR1 is SGDLS and CDR2 is YYNGEE. CDR3 length: 13 residues. Trimming stripped 0 bases from V and 2 bases from J, with 5 bases between.

The chain has TRBV5-5 and TRBJ1-5; the match to TRBD1 covers 7 bases. The CDR3 contains 18 residues. Germline assignment: CDR1 SGHKS and CDR2 YYEKEE (reference sequence). Unmatched junction bases numbered 18, after V lost 4 bases and J lost 5 bases. CDR3 nucleotides: TGTGCCAGCAGCCCCCAACAGGGGAAATGGGTGGTTGATCAGCCCCAGCATTTT. It translates to CASSPQQGKWVVDQPQHF.